The sequence of this T cell receptor beta chain was determined in a study of response to subunit inactivated influenza vaccine. Study-level findings and limits: With each seasonal influenza vaccination, the authors suggested, few new T cells are recruited.

CDR3 length: 14 amino acids. From germline, CDR1 is DFQATT and CDR2 SNEGSKA (reference sequence). V lost 4 bases to trimming and J lost 4 bases; unmatched junction nucleotides: 4. This clonotype was observed at least ten times. As yet, its antigen is unknown. Each CDR3 protein is one row after TCRdb ran MiXCR on the RT-PCR reads. The data show roughly 170,000 distinct CDR3 sequences, with nearly 9.5% seen just once and around 9.9% held by the top ten. The TCR sequence derives from a man aged 45 to 65 who received an inactivated influenza vaccine. This chain joins TRBV20-1 and TRBJ2-3; 11 bases are a match to TRBD2. Source: non-naive T cells sorted from PBMCs, taken on the day of vaccination. The CDR3 DNA sequence: TGCAGTGCTACGACTAGCGGGAATGCAGATACGCAGTATTTT. It encodes CSATTSGNADTQYF.